The TCR beta chain under discussion was sequenced for a study of blood T cell repertoires in COVID-19. The sample holds a few counts of this clone. The CDR3 sequence is 17 residues long. J lost 1 base, V lost 4 bases, and 9 bases had no gene match. The germline V gene has CDR1 SGHRS and CDR2 YFSETQ. Study members were between 18 and 89 years old and lived in 20 to 30 US regions. Clones were sequenced by immunoSEQ multiplex PCR, and TCRdb holds only the in-frame ones, with some missing. This sample has roughly 260,000 clones, with 75% to 95% found just once. The source of this sequence is a woman aged 18-30 years who had recovered from COVID-19. The sequencing sample was made of PBMCs or T cells enriched from blood (not recorded which). The chain carries TRBV5-1 and TRBJ2-1; 9 nucleotides agree with TRBD2. The CDR3 region has the DNA TGCGCCAGCAGCCTGGCCCTAGCGGGGTATTCCTACAATGAGCAGTTCTTC. Translating it yields CASSLALAGYSYNEQFF.